This T cell receptor beta chain is from a study of OX40 agonist ivuxolimab in advanced cancers. The overall study: Mean age around 60 years, range roughly 20 to 85; 82.7% male. Partial responses were seen in three patients, one with hepatocellular carcinoma and two with cutaneous melanoma.

Whole-study results and caveats: Some of the nonresponding patients also showed low levels of normalized T-cell clonal expansion. Expanded clones belonging to CD8+ T cells outnumbered, on average, those of CD4+.

Some clones are missing from TCRdb's copy, which holds only in-frame ones; the method was immunoSEQ multiplex PCR. The sample holds 65,000 to 75,000 clones, approximately 90% seen once. With 0 bases clipped from V and 8 bases from J, the junction kept 6 bases outside the gene matches. Looked up from germline, CDR1 is SGHRS and CDR2 is YFSETQ. The CDR3 has 15 residues. In regard to this clone: Its matching antigen is unknown.

Sample: CD4+ or CD8+ T cells sorted from blood, taken in a trial of the OX40 agonist ivuxolimab. The rearrangement joins TRBV5-1 to TRBJ1-4, with 8 bases identical to TRBD1. The receptor comes from an adult with an advanced solid tumor such as melanoma, head and neck, liver or kidney cancer. This CDR3 reads CASSLGDRLGEKLFF. In DNA form, the CDR3 reads TGCGCCAGCAGCTTGGGGGACAGGTTGGGCGAAAAACTGTTTTTT.